The next 32 T cell receptor beta chains were all read from a single sample in a study of blood T cell repertoires in COVID-19. The assay was immunoSEQ multiplex PCR, and TCRdb's table has in-frame clones only and misses some. The data hold a few hundred thousand clones, with roughly 87% observed a single time. Sequenced material: PBMCs or T cells enriched from blood (not recorded which). All receptors derive from a woman aged 45-59 years who had recovered from COVID-19.

The chain recombines TRBV15 with TRBJ1-2, with TRBD1 matching over 9 bases. CDR1 is LNHNV, CDR2 YYDKDF, per germline (reference sequence). This CDR3 has 18 amino acids. After removal of 6 bases from V and 5 bases from J, the junction contained 19 bases not matched to a gene. The DNA for the CDR3 is TGTGCCACCAGGGGCCCCGGGGCCCCACAGGGGGCTTGGTATGGCTACACCTTC. This encodes CATRGPGAPQGAWYGYTF.

This chain joins TRBV7-9 and TRBJ1-1; TRBD1 is a possible D gene (6 bases). V was trimmed by 1 base and J by 7 bases, leaving 13 bases between them. The germline CDR1 and CDR2 sequences are SEHNR and FQNEAQ (reference sequence). This CDR3 contains 14 residues. The CDR3 sequence: CASSLGTGNHEAFF. The CDR3 DNA is TGTGCCAGCAGCTTAGGTACAGGGAACCATGAAGCTTTCTTT.

This chain uses TRBV28 with TRBJ2-1; 8 bases map to TRBD1. The germline V gene has CDR1 MDHEN and CDR2 SYDVKM. V was clipped by 10 bases and J by 5 bases; unmatched bases: 13. The CDR3 consists of 15 residues. The CDR3 DNA follows: TGTGCCACCGAAGACAGGGGCGGTAGTCACAATGAGCAGTTCTTC. Encoded protein: CATEDRGGSHNEQFF.

This clone appeared once. The chain recombines TRBV7-2 with TRBJ2-1; 8 bases are shared with TRBD1. CDR1 SGHTA and CDR2 FQGNSA come from the germline V gene. J gave up 2 bases and V 1 base, and 4 bases lay outside the gene matches. This CDR3 region has 16 residues. CDR3 in amino acids: CASSLEGTGAYNEQFF. The CDR3, as DNA: TGTGCCAGCAGCTTAGAGGGGACAGGAGCCTACAATGAGCAGTTCTTC.

The chain is built from TRBV6-2 or TRBV6-3 and TRBJ1-1; D call uncertain. The CDR3 runs to 13 residues. Trimming pared 6 bases from V and 1 base from J, leaving 9 bases between. Germline loops: CDR1 MNHEY, CDR2 SVGEGT. This CDR3 reads CASSLLENTEAFF. The CDR3 DNA follows: TGTGCCAGCAGCCTACTTGAGAACACTGAAGCTTTCTTT.

The J gene is TRBJ1-1, the V gene TRBV9; no definite D call. Germline CDR1 and CDR2: SGDLS and YYNGEE. Trimming took off 4 bases at V and 2 bases at J, with 15 bases between the two ends. The CDR3 runs to 15 residues. The CDR3 protein is CASSTRPGINTEAFF. CDR3 DNA sequence: TGTGCCAGCAGCACCCGGCCGGGAATAAACACTGAAGCTTTCTTT.

A few counts support this clone. V is TRBV30 and J is TRBJ1-1, with D uncertain. From germline, CDR1 is GTSNPN and CDR2 SVGIG (reference sequence). This CDR3 has 13 residues. V was cut by 2 bases and J by 5 bases, with 12 bases left in between. The CDR3 protein is CAWSWSTGTEAFF. The CDR3 DNA reads as TGTGCCTGGAGTTGGTCCACCGGGACTGAAGCTTTCTTT.

On this clone: One end of the junction is discordant with germline, which a read error may explain. The chain employs TRBV19 and TRBJ1-2; TRBD1 matches at 9 bases. This CDR3 has 13 residues. Germline V lookup: CDR1 LNHDA, CDR2 SQIVND (reference sequence). CDR3 region: CASSLEDRDRVAF. CDR3 sequence (DNA): TGTGCCAGTAGTTTGGAAGACCGGGACAGGGTTGCGTTC.

The J gene is TRBJ2-7, the V gene TRBV9; D ambiguous. V lost 0 bases, J lost 5 bases, and 12 bases lay in between. From germline, CDR1 is SGDLS and CDR2 YYNGEE. CDR3 length equals 14 residues. The DNA for the CDR3 is TGTGCCAGCAGCGTAGGTTTAATGGGCCACGAGCAGTACTTC. As protein: CASSVGLMGHEQYF.

This chain joins TRBV30 and TRBJ1-2; the D gene is possibly TRBD1 (5 bases). This CDR3 contains 13 residues. The germline V and J ends were trimmed by 0 bases and 5 bases, with 10 bases remaining between them. Germline V gene sequence: CDR1 GTSNPN, CDR2 SVGIG (reference sequence). The CDR3: CAWSVTGGYGYTF. As DNA, the CDR3 is TGTGCCTGGAGTGTAACGGGGGGGTATGGCTACACCTTC.

The chain uses TRBV9 and TRBJ2-7; D perhaps matches TRBD1 (6 bases). This CDR3 has 14 amino acids. Germline V gives CDR1 SGDLS, CDR2 YYNGEE. Deletions cut 2 bases from V and 0 bases from J, with 9 bases between. The CDR3 loop reads CASSVQGSSYEQYF. The CDR3 nucleotides read TGTGCCAGCAGCGTCCAGGGGAGCTCCTACGAGCAGTACTTC.

V is TRBV7-8 and J is TRBJ1-2, with TRBD1 as a possible D gene (6 bases). The germline V gene has CDR1 SGHVS and CDR2 FQNEAQ. Trimming left V 4 bases short and J 1 base short, with 19 bases between. The length of the CDR3 is 17 residues. The CDR3 coding sequence is TGTGCCAGCAGCTGGCGGGGGGCAGGGGATTTTAACTATGGCTACACCTTC. It translates to CASSWRGAGDFNYGYTF. Variable domain in full (rest from reference TRBV7-8 and TRBJ1-2): GAGVSQSPRYKVAKRGQDVALRCDPISGHVSLFWYQQALGQGPEFLTYFQNEAQLDKSGLPSDRFFAERPEGSVSTLKIQRTQQEDSAVYLCASSWRGAGDFNYGYTFGSGTRLTVV.

This chain connects TRBV4-3 to TRBJ1-6, with unresolved D. Trimming pared 1 base from V and 9 bases from J, leaving 10 bases between. Germline CDR1 and CDR2: LGHNA and YSLEER. The CDR3 spans 14 residues. CDR3 nucleotide sequence: TGCGCCAGCAGCCAAGGGTCATCGGGTTCACCCCTCCACTTT. Its protein product is CASSQGSSGSPLHF.

The rearrangement uses TRBV5-1 and TRBJ1-2; no firm D call. V was cut by 0 bases and J by 4 bases, with 10 bases left in between. The CDR3 has 14 residues. CDR1 is SGHRS and CDR2 is YFSETQ in the germline V gene. The CDR3 coding sequence is TGCGCCAGCAGCTTGGAAGCGTCCGCCTATGGCTACACCTTC. It encodes CASSLEASAYGYTF.

V is TRBV5-8 and J is TRBJ1-5, with D uncertain. V lost 2 bases to trimming and J lost 4 bases, with 13 bases between them. CDR3 size: 15 residues. Looked up from germline, CDR1 is SGHTS and CDR2 is YDEGEE. The CDR3 DNA sequence: TGTGCCAGCAGCTTTGAGGGTTTGAGAAATCAGCCCCAGCATTTT. Protein: CASSFEGLRNQPQHF.

CDR3 protein: CATGGSFSYEQYF. The CDR3 nucleotides read TGTGCCACCGGCGGGAGCTTTTCCTACGAGCAGTACTTC. The V gene is TRBV15, the J gene TRBJ2-7, with 7 bases matching TRBD2. The CDR3 loop spans 13 amino acids. The junction had 5 bases not matched to a gene; V was cut back by 8 bases and J by 1 base. Germline V lookup: CDR1 LNHNV, CDR2 YYDKDF (reference sequence). The full variable domain, rest sourced from reference TRBV15 and TRBJ2-7, is DAMVIQNPRYQVTQFGKPVTLSCSQTLNHNVMYWYQQKSSQAPKLLFHYYDKDFNNEADTPDNFQSRRPNTSFCFLDIRSPGLGDTAMYLCATGGSFSYEQYFGPGTRLTVT.

V and J are TRBV7-8 and TRBJ1-2, with 10 bases fitting TRBD1. The V gene's germline CDR1 is SGHVS and CDR2 FQNEAQ. V was clipped by 4 bases and J by 8 bases; unmatched bases: 10. The CDR3 totals 15 residues. The CDR3 spells CASSYGTGAQIGYTF. The CDR3, as DNA: TGTGCCAGCAGCTACGGGACAGGGGCGCAGATAGGCTACACCTTC.

CDR3 amino acids: CASSLVRIGATEAFF. Written as DNA, the CDR3 is TGTGCCAGCAGCTTAGTCCGGATTGGGGCCACTGAAGCTTTCTTT. The gene calls are TRBV11-3 and TRBJ1-1, with D possibly TRBD1 on 5 matching bases. Germline CDR1 and CDR2: SGHNT and YENEEA. This CDR3 is built from 15 residues. Trimming took 1 base from V and 4 from J, leaving 13 bases between them.

The chain uses TRBV19 and TRBJ2-7; 10 bases agree with TRBD1. Germline CDR1 is LNHDA and CDR2 is SQIVND (reference sequence). The V and J ends lost 5 bases and 7 bases, in that order; junction bases with no gene match: 17. CDR3 length: 17 amino acids. This CDR3 reads CASSLGGRDRGFREQYF. For the CDR3, the DNA is TGTGCCAGTAGTCTAGGTGGCCGGGACAGGGGTTTCAGGGAGCAGTACTTC.

Of note for this clone: The sample contains more than one DNA sequence encoding this CDR3. The J gene is TRBJ1-1, the V gene TRBV30; no firm D call. CDR3 size: 13 residues. V lost 0 bases and J lost 0, with 5 bases in between. CDR1 and CDR2 from the germline V gene are GTSNPN and SVGIG (reference sequence). CDR3 residues: CAWSVLVNTEAFF. The CDR3 nucleotides are TGTGCCTGGAGTGTACTTGTGAACACTGAAGCTTTCTTT.

The rearrangement joins TRBV3-1 (or the pseudogene TRBV3-2) to TRBJ1-1; tentatively, D is TRBD1 (5 bases). This CDR3 contains 15 residues. Germline V gives CDR1 LGHDT, CDR2 YNNKEL (reference sequence). The ends were cut back, 0 bases at V and 2 bases at J, with 10 bases in the middle. The CDR3 spells CASSQETVTNTEAFF. Written as DNA, the CDR3 is TGTGCCAGCAGCCAAGAGACAGTCACAAACACTGAAGCTTTCTTT.

This chain connects TRBV30 to TRBJ1-2; 7 bases fit TRBD1. Looked up from germline, CDR1 is GTSNPN and CDR2 is SVGIG (reference sequence). The CDR3 contains 15 residues. V gave up 0 bases and J gave up 4 bases; unmatched junction bases: 8. The CDR3 protein is CAWSVGVGGAYGYTF. CDR3 nucleotide sequence: TGTGCCTGGAGTGTTGGGGTAGGGGGCGCCTATGGCTACACCTTC. The whole variable domain, remainder taken from reference TRBV30 and TRBJ1-2, is SQTIHQWPATLVQPVGSPLSLECTVEGTSNPNLYWYRQAAGRGLQLLFYSVGIGQISSEVPQNLSASRPQDRQFILSSKKLLLSDSGFYLCAWSVGVGGAYGYTFGSGTRLTVV.

The chain recombines TRBV7-9 with TRBJ1-2; 7 nucleotides line up with TRBD1. The germline CDR1 and CDR2 sequences are SEHNR and FQNEAQ (reference sequence). V trimming: 1 base; J trimming: 8 bases; junction bases outside the gene matches: 7. The CDR3 has 14 amino acids. The CDR3 DNA reads TGTGCCAGCAGCTTAGGGACAGGAGTCTCGGGCTACACCTTC. Amino acids: CASSLGTGVSGYTF.

Here the CDR3 reads CASSTDRVISPLHF. Written as DNA, the CDR3 is TGTGCCAGCAGTACCGACAGGGTGATTTCACCCCTCCACTTT. The rearrangement joins TRBV2 to TRBJ1-6, with TRBD1 identical over 7 bases. With 5 bases clipped from V and 9 bases from J, the junction kept 7 bases outside the gene matches. Germline values: CDR1 SNHLY, CDR2 FYNNEI. The length of the CDR3 is 14 residues. The whole variable domain, filled in from reference TRBV2 and TRBJ1-6, reads EPEVTQTPSHQVTQMGQEVILRCVPISNHLYFYWYRQILGQKVEFLVSFYNNEISEKSEIFDDQFSVERPDGSNFTLKIRSTKLEDSAMYFCASSTDRVISPLHFGNGTRLTVT.

In DNA form, the CDR3 reads TGCGCCAGCAGCTTGCGTTTCGGGGAGGCAGATACGCAGTATTTT. This translates into CASSLRFGEADTQYF. V gene TRBV5-1 combines with J gene TRBJ2-3, with D tentatively TRBD2 (6 bases). The CDR3 covers 15 residues. Germline V gene lookup returns CDR1 SGHRS and CDR2 YFSETQ. V was pared by 1 base and J by 4 bases, with 13 bases between.

This clone was observed a handful of times. The chain is built from TRBV5-8 and TRBJ1-1, with TRBD1 matching 9 bases. Trimming removed 4 bases from V and 5 bases from J; junction bases left unmatched: 9. The CDR3 length is 15 residues. Per the germline V gene, CDR1 is SGHTS and CDR2 is YDEGEE. The CDR3 here is CASSRMGQGRTEAFF. The CDR3 bases are TGTGCCAGCAGCCGGATGGGACAGGGTAGAACTGAAGCTTTCTTT.

J is TRBJ1-5 and V is TRBV7-8, with a possible D match to TRBD1 (5 bases). With 1 base removed from V and 3 bases from J, the gap between germline ends came to 13 bases. This CDR3 has 16 amino acids. Germline values: CDR1 SGHVS, CDR2 FQNEAQ. The CDR3 sequence is CASSLEGQGSNQPQHF. CDR3 coding DNA: TGTGCCAGCAGCTTAGAGGGGCAGGGATCCAATCAGCCCCAGCATTTT.

The chain links TRBV4-1 to TRBJ2-1; 8 nucleotides line up with TRBD2. Germline V gene lookup returns CDR1 MGHRA and CDR2 YSYEKL. Trimming removed 0 bases from V and 4 bases from J; junction bases left unmatched: 5. The CDR3 is made up of 16 amino acids. CDR3 DNA sequence: TGCGCCAGCAGCCAAGAGGCTAGCGGGCCATACAATGAGCAGTTCTTC. It encodes CASSQEASGPYNEQFF.

This chain uses TRBV3-1 (or the pseudogene TRBV3-2) with TRBJ2-7; TRBD2 might be the D (6 bases). The CDR3 is 11 residues long. The V end lost 8 bases, the J end lost 7 bases, and 12 bases lay between the germline ends. CDR1 and CDR2 (germline): LGHDT, YNNKEL (reference sequence). Here the CDR3 reads CASGGGGEQYF. Written as DNA, the CDR3 is TGTGCCAGCGGCGGTGGAGGGGAGCAGTACTTC.

This clone was seen once. The chain recombines TRBV7-6 with TRBJ2-7; D unclear. V lost 5 bases and J 4 bases, leaving 12 bases between the germline ends. Germline V gene sequence: CDR1 SGHVS, CDR2 FNYEAQ. The CDR3 totals 13 residues. Here the CDR3 DNA reads TGTGCCAGCAGCCTAGGCGCGCGGTACGAGCAGTACTTC. It translates to CASSLGARYEQYF.

In this sample, this clone turned up once. The CDR3 nucleotides are TGTGCCAGCAGCCCCGGTGGAGTATCCTACGAGCAGTACTTC. It codes for CASSPGGVSYEQYF. This chain joins TRBV7-8 and TRBJ2-7; unclear D gene. From germline, CDR1 is SGHVS and CDR2 FQNEAQ. The V gene lost 5 bases and the J gene lost 1 base, with 12 bases spanning the gap. The CDR3 consists of 14 residues.

The V call is TRBV28, the J call TRBJ2-1; 7 positions match TRBD2. CDR3 length equals 15 residues. V shed 4 bases, J shed 5 bases, and the junction held 8 bases outside the gene matches. CDR1 MDHEN and CDR2 SYDVKM come from the germline V gene. The CDR3 bases are TGTGCCAGCAGTTCCGGCGGCGCGGGAGACAATGAGCAGTTCTTC. This sequence encodes CASSSGGAGDNEQFF. Full variable domain (outside the CDR3, taken from reference TRBV28 and TRBJ2-1): DVKVTQSSRYLVKRTGEKVFLECVQDMDHENMFWYRQDPGLGLRLIYFSYDVKMKEKGDIPEGYSVSREKKERFSLILESASTNQTSMYLCASSSGGAGDNEQFFGPGTRLTVL.